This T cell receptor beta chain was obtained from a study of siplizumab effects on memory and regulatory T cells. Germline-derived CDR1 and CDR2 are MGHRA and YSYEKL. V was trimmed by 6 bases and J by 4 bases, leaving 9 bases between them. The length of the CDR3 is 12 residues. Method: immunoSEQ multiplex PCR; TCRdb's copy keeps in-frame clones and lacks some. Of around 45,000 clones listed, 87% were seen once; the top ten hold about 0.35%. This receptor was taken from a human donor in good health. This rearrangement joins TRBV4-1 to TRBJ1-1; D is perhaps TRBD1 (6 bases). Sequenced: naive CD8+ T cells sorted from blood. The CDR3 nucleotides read TGCGCCAGCAGAGGGGGGGGCACTGAAGCTTTCTTT. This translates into CASRGGGTEAFF.